The 19 T cell receptor beta chains in this list originate from one sample, sequenced in a study of cytomegalovirus exposure and HLA in healthy donors. 60 Vbeta and 13 Jbeta primers were used in PCR. This table comes from immunoSEQ multiplex PCR, and its TCRdb copy is limited to in-frame clones, with some not included. The sample comprises about 94,000 clones, approximately 77% of which are singletons, and about 9.4% rests with the top ten. Sequenced input: PBMCs. Receptors originate from a human donor in good health.

CDR3 sequence reads: CASSEAAGRRHEQYF. As DNA, the CDR3 is TGTGCCAGCAGTGAAGCAGCGGGACGACGGCACGAGCAGTACTTC. The chain links TRBV2 to TRBJ2-7; TRBD2 aligns across 7 bases. Germline CDR1 SNHLY, CDR2 FYNNEI. CDR3 length: 15 residues. Trimming at V came to 0 bases and at J to 5 bases, leaving 7 bases not matched to a gene. Using reference TRBV2 and TRBJ2-7 for the parts outside the CDR3, the full variable domain is EPEVTQTPSHQVTQMGQEVILRCVPISNHLYFYWYRQILGQKVEFLVSFYNNEISEKSEIFDDQFSVERPDGSNFTLKIRSTKLEDSAMYFCASSEAAGRRHEQYFGPGTRLTVT.

The chain combines TRBV15 with TRBJ2-3, with 11 bases lining up with TRBD1. The length of the CDR3 is 15 residues. The V gene end was trimmed by 9 bases and the J gene end by 3 bases; junction bases not matched to a gene: 8. Germline V gives CDR1 LNHNV, CDR2 YYDKDF (reference sequence). CDR3 amino acids: CATTDRDRGTDTQYF. For the CDR3, the DNA is TGTGCCACGACCGACCGGGACAGGGGGACAGATACGCAGTATTTT.

The chain employs TRBV27 and TRBJ2-1; 11 positions match TRBD2. This CDR3 is built from 16 residues. CDR1 is MNHEY, CDR2 SMNVEV, per germline (reference sequence). V trimming: 5 bases; J trimming: 4 bases; junction bases outside the gene matches: 7. The CDR3 DNA reads TGTGCCAGCAGTGTCTCGGGACTAGCGGATTACAATGAGCAGTTCTTC. Translating gives CASSVSGLADYNEQFF.

CDR3 sequence (DNA): TGTGCCAGCAGCTTAGGCGGGGGCTCCTACAATGAGCAGTTCTTC. As protein: CASSLGGGSYNEQFF. V and J are TRBV11-2 and TRBJ2-1, with 7 bases aligning to TRBD2. This CDR3 contains 15 residues. Germline CDR1 SGHAT, CDR2 FQNNGV. J lost 0 bases, V lost 1 base, and 0 bases had no gene match.

The V and J genes are TRBV23-1 and TRBJ2-3, with TRBD1 identical over 7 bases. TRBV23-1 is an ORF for which the function is uncertain. V was pared by 0 bases and J by 4 bases, with 7 bases of the junction left unmatched. This CDR3 has 16 residues. CDR3 in amino acids: CASSQSQRTGADTQYF. Written as DNA, the CDR3 is TGCGCCAGCAGTCAATCCCAAAGGACAGGAGCAGATACGCAGTATTTT.

The V call is TRBV2, the J call TRBJ2-3, with TRBD1 identical over 7 bases. The CDR3 has 14 amino acids. The junction had 11 bases not matched to a gene; V was cut back by 11 bases and J by 3 bases. Germline CDR1 and CDR2: SNHLY and FYNNEI. CDR3 region: CAHRPGTVTDTQYF. In DNA, the CDR3 is TGTGCCCATCGGCCCGGGACAGTAACAGATACGCAGTATTTT.

The CDR3 loop is CASRPQREAFF. In DNA, the CDR3 is TGTGCCAGCAGACCCCAGCGTGAAGCTTTCTTT. The chain is built from TRBV6-5 and TRBJ1-1; the D is unclear. The germline V gene encodes CDR1 MNHEY and CDR2 SVGAGI. Trimming shortened V by 6 bases and J by 7 bases, and 9 bases separated the two germline ends. CDR3 length equals 11 residues.

J is TRBJ1-6 and V is TRBV10-3; 9 nucleotides align to TRBD1. CDR1 and CDR2 from the germline V gene are ENHRY and SYGVKD. The V and J ends lost 10 bases and 9 bases, in that order; junction bases with no gene match: 13. The CDR3 consists of 15 residues. CDR3 residues: CASYPGQGNTSPLHF. CDR3 DNA sequence: TGTGCCAGCTATCCGGGACAGGGAAACACTTCACCCCTCCACTTT.

Only one count was recorded for this clone. The chain has TRBV5-1 and TRBJ2-6; maybe TRBD2 (6 bases). V was trimmed by 0 bases and J by 0 bases, leaving 10 bases between them. The CDR3 is made up of 17 amino acids. The V gene's germline CDR1 is SGHRS and CDR2 YFSETQ. The CDR3 is CASSLGGRSSGANVLTF. The CDR3 DNA reads TGCGCCAGCAGCTTGGGGGGGAGGAGCTCTGGGGCCAACGTCCTGACTTTC.

In this sample, this clone turned up a few times. The rearrangement uses TRBV30 and TRBJ1-4; D remains ambiguous. V was cut by 0 bases and J by 8 bases, with 13 bases left in between. The length of the CDR3 is 14 residues. Looked up from germline, CDR1 is GTSNPN and CDR2 is SVGIG (reference sequence). CDR3 residues: CAWSVTGNWEKLFF. The DNA for the CDR3 is TGTGCCTGGAGTGTAACGGGGAATTGGGAAAAACTGTTTTTT.

The chain joins TRBV5-4 to TRBJ2-3, with TRBD2 as a possible D gene (5 bases). Germline CDR1 reads SGHNT; CDR2 reads YYREEE (reference sequence). Trimming shortened V by 0 bases and J by 6 bases, and 14 bases separated the two germline ends. The CDR3 has 15 amino acids. CDR3 sequence (DNA): TGTGCCAGCAGCTTGGGAGGGAAGGCCGGGGATACGCAGTATTTT. It codes for CASSLGGKAGDTQYF.

A word on this clone: One junction end does not reproduce the germline sequence, and a read error may be involved. The chain joins TRBV7-9 to TRBJ2-1, with 11 bases identical to TRBD2. Germline CDR1 is SEHNR and CDR2 is FQNEAQ (reference sequence). CDR3 length equals 16 residues. CDR3 coding DNA: TGTGCCAGCAGCGTAGCGGGGGGGAGAGGACCCAATGAGCAGTTCTTC. This translates into CASSVAGGRGPNEQFF.

This clone showed up just a few times. V and J are TRBV11-3 and TRBJ1-1; D is undetermined. Trimming cost V 1 base and J 1 base, with 7 bases left between them. Per the germline V gene, CDR1 is SGHNT and CDR2 is YENEEA. There are 14 residues in the CDR3. CDR3 DNA sequence: TGTGCCAGCAGCTTAGGGTCAGAGAACACTGAAGCTTTCTTT. Amino acids: CASSLGSENTEAFF.

For the CDR3, the DNA is TGTGCCAGCTCACGGCTCCCCTACAATGAGCAGTTCTTC. Its protein is CASSRLPYNEQFF. The V call is TRBV18, the J call TRBJ2-1; D uncertain. The CDR3 sequence is 13 residues long. V lost 4 bases, J lost 2 bases, and 6 bases lay in between. The germline V gene has CDR1 KGHSH and CDR2 LQKENI. Variable domain in full (rest from reference TRBV18 and TRBJ2-1): NAGVMQNPRHLVRRRGQEARLRCSPMKGHSHVYWYRQLPEEGLKFMVYLQKENIIDESGMPKERFSAEFPKEGPSILRIQQVVRGDSAAYFCASSRLPYNEQFFGPGTRLTVL.

As to this clone: Its ends do not fully match the called genes, so a read error is possible. The chain has TRBV27 and TRBJ2-6, with D perhaps TRBD1 (5 bases). Per germline, CDR1 MNHEY and CDR2 SMNVEV (reference sequence). This CDR3 spans 14 amino acids. The CDR3 loop is CASRPRAGANVLIF. In DNA, the CDR3 is TGTGCCAGCAGACCCAGGGCTGGGGCCAACGTCCTGATTTTC. The entire variable domain, with the rest obtained from reference TRBV27 and TRBJ2-6, is as follows: EAQVTQNPRYLITVTGKKLTVTCSQNMNHEYMSWYRQDPGLGLRQIYYSMNVEVTDKGDVPEGYKVSRKEKRNFPLILESPSPNQTSLYFCASRPRAGANVLIFGAGSRLTVL.

The chain employs TRBV5-1 and TRBJ2-3; 11 bases line up with TRBD2. CDR1 is SGHRS, CDR2 YFSETQ, per germline. This CDR3 spans 18 amino acids. The ends lost 1 base at V and 0 bases at J; junction bases unmatched: 7. This CDR3 is CASSLYSSGRSSTDTQYF. The CDR3, as DNA: TGCGCCAGCAGCTTGTATTCTAGCGGGAGGTCTAGCACAGATACGCAGTATTTT. Full variable domain (rest looked up from reference TRBV5-1 and TRBJ2-3): KAGVTQTPRYLIKTRGQQVTLSCSPISGHRSVSWYQQTPGQGLQFLFEYFSETQRNKGNFPGRFSGRQFSNSRSEMNVSTLELGDSALYLCASSLYSSGRSSTDTQYFGPGTRLTVL.

This clone came up once. The rearrangement joins TRBV5-4 to TRBJ2-3, with 7 bases that match TRBD1. The CDR3 sequence is 13 residues long. The V gene end was trimmed by 7 bases and the J gene end by 5 bases; junction bases not matched to a gene: 7. Per germline, CDR1 SGHNT and CDR2 YYREEE (reference sequence). CDR3 region: CASGRTGEDTQYF. The CDR3 DNA reads as TGTGCCAGCGGCAGAACAGGGGAAGATACGCAGTATTTT. Variable domain in full (rest from reference TRBV5-4 and TRBJ2-3): ETGVTQSPTHLIKTRGQQVTLRCSSQSGHNTVSWYQQALGQGPQFIFQYYREEENGRGNFPPRFSGLQFPNYSSELNVNALELDDSALYLCASGRTGEDTQYFGPGTRLTVL.

The V call is TRBV2, the J call TRBJ1-4, with D unresolved. CDR3 length: 12 residues. Trimming removed 3 bases at V and 8 bases at J, with 7 bases between. Germline V CDR1 and CDR2: SNHLY, FYNNEI. DNA for the CDR3: TGTGCCAGCAGTGAGCGGGTGGAAAAACTGTTTTTT. This codes for CASSERVEKLFF.

The CDR3, as DNA: TGTGCCAGCAGCCTCGAGACTAGAGGGGCCGGCACAGATACGCAGTATTTT. As protein: CASSLETRGAGTDTQYF. The gene calls are TRBV7-6 and TRBJ2-3; maybe TRBD2 (6 bases). The CDR3 is 17 amino acids. Germline CDR1 reads SGHVS; CDR2 reads FNYEAQ. V was cut by 5 bases and J by 1 base, with 19 bases left in between.